This T cell receptor beta chain was profiled in a study of cytomegalovirus exposure and HLA in healthy donors. In the study overall: Within an early data release were about 85 million unique TCRs drawn from HLA-typed donors. Study-wide points: In a later analysis, at a false discovery rate of 0.05, roughly 17,000 TCR beta sequences matched HLA alleles.

With 60 Vbeta and 13 Jbeta primers, the PCR was carried out. Only in-frame clones appear in the TCRdb table, and some are missing; sequencing was by immunoSEQ multiplex PCR. This repertoire shows 170,000 or so clones, 70% to 80% found once; its top ten account for roughly 1.4%. The donors comprised healthy bone marrow donors. This CDR3 contains 14 residues. V gave up 6 bases and J gave up 7 bases, with 18 bases separating them. Looked up from germline, CDR1 is MNHEY and CDR2 is SVGAGI. About this clone: Its matching antigen is unknown.

This chain uses TRBV6-5 with TRBJ1-2; D possibly corresponds to TRBD1 (6 bases). Specimen: PBMCs. The TCR was taken from a woman under 40 in good health and CMV-seropositive. The CDR3 sequence is CASSRKGGARGYTF. The CDR3 coding sequence is TGTGCCAGCAGCCGTAAGGGGGGGGCGCGTGGCTACACCTTC.